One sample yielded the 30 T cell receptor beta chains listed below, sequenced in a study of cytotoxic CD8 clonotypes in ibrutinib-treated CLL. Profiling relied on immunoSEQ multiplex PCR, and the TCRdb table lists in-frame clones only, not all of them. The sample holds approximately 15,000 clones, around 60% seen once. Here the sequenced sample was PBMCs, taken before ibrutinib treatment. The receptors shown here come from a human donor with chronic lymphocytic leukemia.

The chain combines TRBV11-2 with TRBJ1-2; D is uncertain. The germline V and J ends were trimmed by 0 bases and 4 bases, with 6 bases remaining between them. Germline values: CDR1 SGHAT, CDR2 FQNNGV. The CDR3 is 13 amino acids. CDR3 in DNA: TGTGCCAGCAGCTTAGAGATGACCTATGGCTACACCTTC. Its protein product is CASSLEMTYGYTF.

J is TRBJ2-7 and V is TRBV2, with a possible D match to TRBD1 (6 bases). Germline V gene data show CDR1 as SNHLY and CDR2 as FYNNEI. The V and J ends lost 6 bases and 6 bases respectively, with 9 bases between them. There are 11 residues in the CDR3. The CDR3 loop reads CASRGAIEQYF. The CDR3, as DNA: TGTGCCAGCAGGGGGGCAATCGAGCAGTACTTC.

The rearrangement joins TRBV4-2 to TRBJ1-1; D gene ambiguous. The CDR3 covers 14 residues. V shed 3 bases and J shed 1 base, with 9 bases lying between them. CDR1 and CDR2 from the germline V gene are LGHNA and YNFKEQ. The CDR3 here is CASSQAWGNTEAFF. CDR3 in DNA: TGTGCCAGCAGCCAGGCGTGGGGGAACACTGAAGCTTTCTTT.

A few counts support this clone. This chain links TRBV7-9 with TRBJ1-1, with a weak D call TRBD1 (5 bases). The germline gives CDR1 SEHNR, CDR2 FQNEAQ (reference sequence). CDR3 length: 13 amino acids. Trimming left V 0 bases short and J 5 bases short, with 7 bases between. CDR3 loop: CASSLAGRTEAFF. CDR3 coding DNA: TGTGCCAGCAGCTTAGCGGGGCGGACTGAAGCTTTCTTT.

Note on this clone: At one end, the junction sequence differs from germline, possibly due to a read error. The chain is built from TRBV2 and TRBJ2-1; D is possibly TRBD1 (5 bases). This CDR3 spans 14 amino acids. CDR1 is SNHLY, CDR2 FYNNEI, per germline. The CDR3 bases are TGTGCCAGCATTGAAGACAGAAACTACAATGAGCAGTTCTTC. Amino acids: CASIEDRNYNEQFF. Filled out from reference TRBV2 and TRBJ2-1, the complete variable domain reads EPEVTQTPSHQVTQMGQEVILRCVPISNHLYFYWYRQILGQKVEFLVSFYNNEISEKSEIFDDQFSVERPDGSNFTLKIRSTKLEDSAMYFCASIEDRNYNEQFFGPGTRLTVL.

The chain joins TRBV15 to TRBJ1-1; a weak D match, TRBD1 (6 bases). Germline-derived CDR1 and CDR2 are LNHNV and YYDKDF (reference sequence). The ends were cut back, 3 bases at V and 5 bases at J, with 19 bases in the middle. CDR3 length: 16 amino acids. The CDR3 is CATSSRYGGRGTEAFF. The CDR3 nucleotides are TGTGCCACCAGCAGTCGTTACGGGGGCCGGGGGACTGAAGCTTTCTTT. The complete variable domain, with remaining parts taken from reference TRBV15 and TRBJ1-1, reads DAMVIQNPRYQVTQFGKPVTLSCSQTLNHNVMYWYQQKSSQAPKLLFHYYDKDFNNEADTPDNFQSRRPNTSFCFLDIRSPGLGDTAMYLCATSSRYGGRGTEAFFGQGTRLTVV.

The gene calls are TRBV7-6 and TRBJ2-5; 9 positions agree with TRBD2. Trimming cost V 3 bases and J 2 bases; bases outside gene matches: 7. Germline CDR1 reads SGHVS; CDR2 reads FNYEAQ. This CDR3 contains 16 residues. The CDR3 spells CASSFSAGGGQETQYF. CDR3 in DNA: TGTGCCAGCAGCTTTTCAGCGGGGGGAGGGCAAGAGACCCAGTACTTC.

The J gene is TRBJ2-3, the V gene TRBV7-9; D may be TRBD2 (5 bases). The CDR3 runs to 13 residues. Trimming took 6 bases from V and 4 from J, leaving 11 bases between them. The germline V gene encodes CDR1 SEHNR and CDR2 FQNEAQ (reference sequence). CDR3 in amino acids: CASRSPGADTQYF. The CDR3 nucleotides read TGTGCCAGCAGATCGCCCGGGGCAGATACGCAGTATTTT.

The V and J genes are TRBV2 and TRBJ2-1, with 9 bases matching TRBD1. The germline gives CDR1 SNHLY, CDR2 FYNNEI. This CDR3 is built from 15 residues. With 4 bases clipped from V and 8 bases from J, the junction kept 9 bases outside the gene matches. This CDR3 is CASSGNRGRGDEQFF. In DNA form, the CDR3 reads TGTGCCAGCAGTGGGAACAGGGGGCGAGGAGATGAGCAGTTCTTC.

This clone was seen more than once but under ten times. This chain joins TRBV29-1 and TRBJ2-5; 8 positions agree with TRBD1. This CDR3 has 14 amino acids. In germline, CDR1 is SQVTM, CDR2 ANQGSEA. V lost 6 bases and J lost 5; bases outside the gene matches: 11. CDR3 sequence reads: CSVLGQGRIETQYF. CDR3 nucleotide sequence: TGCAGCGTCCTAGGACAGGGACGGATCGAGACCCAGTACTTC.

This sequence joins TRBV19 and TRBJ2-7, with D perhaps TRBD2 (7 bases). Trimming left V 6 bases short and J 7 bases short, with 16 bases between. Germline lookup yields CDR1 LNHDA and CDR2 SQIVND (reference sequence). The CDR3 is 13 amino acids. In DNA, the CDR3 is TGTGCCAGTAGAAACCGGGGGGCCGAAGAGCAGTACTTC. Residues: CASRNRGAEEQYF.

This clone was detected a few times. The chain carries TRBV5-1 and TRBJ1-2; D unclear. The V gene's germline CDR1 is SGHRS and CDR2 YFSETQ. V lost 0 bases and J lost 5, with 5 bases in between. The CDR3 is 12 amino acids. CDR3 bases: TGCGCCAGCAGCTTGGACCAATATGGCTACACCTTC. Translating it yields CASSLDQYGYTF.

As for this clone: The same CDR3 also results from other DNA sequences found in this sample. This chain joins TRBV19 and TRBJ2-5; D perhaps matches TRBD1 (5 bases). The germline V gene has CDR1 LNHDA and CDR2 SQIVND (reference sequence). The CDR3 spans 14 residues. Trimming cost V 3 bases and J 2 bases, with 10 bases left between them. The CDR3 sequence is CASSINRGQETQYF. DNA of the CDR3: TGTGCCAGTAGTATTAATAGGGGACAAGAGACCCAGTACTTC.

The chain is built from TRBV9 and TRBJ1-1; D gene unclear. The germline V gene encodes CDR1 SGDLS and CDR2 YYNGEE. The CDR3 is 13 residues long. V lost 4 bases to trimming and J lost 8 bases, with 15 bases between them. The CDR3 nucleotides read TGTGCCAGCAGCAAATTAGATTGGGGAGAAGCTTTCTTT. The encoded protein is CASSKLDWGEAFF.

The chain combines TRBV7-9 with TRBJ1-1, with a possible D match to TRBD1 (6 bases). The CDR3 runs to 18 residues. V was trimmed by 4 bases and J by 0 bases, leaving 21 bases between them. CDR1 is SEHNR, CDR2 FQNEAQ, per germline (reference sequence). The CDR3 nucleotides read TGTGCCAGCAGCTCTACGACAGGACTTTCGCGAATGAACACTGAAGCTTTCTTT. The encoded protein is CASSSTTGLSRMNTEAFF.

This chain's CDR3 is CSVEDKQGTYGYTF. The CDR3 region has the DNA TGCAGCGTTGAAGATAAACAGGGAACCTATGGCTACACCTTC. This chain links TRBV29-1 with TRBJ1-2; D is possibly TRBD1 (6 bases). Germline CDR1 SQVTM, CDR2 ANQGSEA. The CDR3 covers 14 residues. V was shortened by 0 bases and J by 4 bases, with 12 bases between the two germline ends.

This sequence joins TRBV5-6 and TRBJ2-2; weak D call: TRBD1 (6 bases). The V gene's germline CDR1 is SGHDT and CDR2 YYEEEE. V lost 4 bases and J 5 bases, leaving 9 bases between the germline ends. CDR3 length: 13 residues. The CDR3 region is CASSLQGTGELFF. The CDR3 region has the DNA TGTGCCAGCAGCCTACAGGGAACCGGGGAGCTGTTTTTT.

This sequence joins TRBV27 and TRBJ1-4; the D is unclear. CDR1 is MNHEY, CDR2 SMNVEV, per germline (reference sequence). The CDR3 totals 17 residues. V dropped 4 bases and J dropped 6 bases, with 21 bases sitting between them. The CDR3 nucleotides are TGTGCCAGCAGTTCATCCCACACGGGGATAGCGGATGAAAAACTGTTTTTT. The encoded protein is CASSSSHTGIADEKLFF.

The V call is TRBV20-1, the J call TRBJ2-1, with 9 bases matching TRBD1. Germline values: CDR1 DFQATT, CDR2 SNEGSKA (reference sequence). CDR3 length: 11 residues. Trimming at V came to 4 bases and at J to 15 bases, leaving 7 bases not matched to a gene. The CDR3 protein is CSAKQGALGFF. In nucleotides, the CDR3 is TGCAGTGCTAAACAGGGGGCGTTGGGGTTCTTC.

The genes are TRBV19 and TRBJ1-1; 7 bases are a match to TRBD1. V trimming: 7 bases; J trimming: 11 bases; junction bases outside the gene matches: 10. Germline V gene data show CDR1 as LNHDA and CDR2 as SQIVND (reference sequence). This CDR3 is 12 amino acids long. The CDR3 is CASNYRGGYAFF. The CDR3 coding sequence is TGTGCCAGTAATTACAGGGGAGGGTATGCTTTCTTT.

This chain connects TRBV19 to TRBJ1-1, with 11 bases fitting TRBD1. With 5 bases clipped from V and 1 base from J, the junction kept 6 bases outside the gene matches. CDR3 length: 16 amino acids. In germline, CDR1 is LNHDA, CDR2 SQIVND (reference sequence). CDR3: CASSPRDRGRNTEAFF. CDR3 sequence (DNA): TGTGCCAGTAGTCCTAGGGACAGGGGGAGGAACACTGAAGCTTTCTTT.

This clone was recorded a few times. Here the CDR3 reads CASSLEGPTSYEQYF. The CDR3 DNA reads TGTGCCAGCAGTTTGGAGGGGCCCACCTCCTACGAGCAGTACTTC. The chain uses TRBV27 and TRBJ2-7, with D perhaps matching TRBD2 (6 bases). The ends were cut back, 3 bases at V and 0 bases at J, with 12 bases in the middle. Germline V lookup: CDR1 MNHEY, CDR2 SMNVEV (reference sequence). This CDR3 is 15 amino acids long.

In nucleotides, the CDR3 is TGTGCCAGCAGCTTAAACAGGGATACTGAAGCTTTCTTT. It yields the protein CASSLNRDTEAFF. The chain joins TRBV11-2 to TRBJ1-1; D might be TRBD1 (6 bases). The CDR3 has 13 residues. Germline V lookup: CDR1 SGHAT, CDR2 FQNNGV. Trimming cost V 2 bases and J 5 bases, with 9 bases left between them.

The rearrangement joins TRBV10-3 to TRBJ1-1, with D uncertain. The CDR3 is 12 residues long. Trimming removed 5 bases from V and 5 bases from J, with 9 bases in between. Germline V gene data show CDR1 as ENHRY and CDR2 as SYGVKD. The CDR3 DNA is TGTGCCATCAGTACCTCTAGTACTGAAGCTTTCTTT. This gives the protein CAISTSSTEAFF.

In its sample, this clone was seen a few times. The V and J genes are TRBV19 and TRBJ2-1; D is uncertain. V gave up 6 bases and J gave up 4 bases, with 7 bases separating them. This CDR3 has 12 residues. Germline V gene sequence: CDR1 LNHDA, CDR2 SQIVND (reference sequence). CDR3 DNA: TGTGCCAGTAGGGACCCTTACAATGAGCAGTTCTTC. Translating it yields CASRDPYNEQFF.

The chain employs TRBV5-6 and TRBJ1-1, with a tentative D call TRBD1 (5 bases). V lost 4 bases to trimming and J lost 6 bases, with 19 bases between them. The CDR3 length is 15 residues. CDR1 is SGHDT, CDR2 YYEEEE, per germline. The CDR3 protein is CASSGNTGALSEAFF. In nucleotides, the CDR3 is TGTGCCAGCAGCGGAAATACAGGAGCCTTGTCTGAAGCTTTCTTT.

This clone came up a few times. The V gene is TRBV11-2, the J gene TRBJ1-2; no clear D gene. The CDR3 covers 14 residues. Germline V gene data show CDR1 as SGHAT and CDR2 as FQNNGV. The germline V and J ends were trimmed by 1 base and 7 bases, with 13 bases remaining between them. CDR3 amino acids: CASSLVLSASGYTF. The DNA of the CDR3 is TGTGCCAGCAGCTTAGTTCTCTCGGCGAGTGGCTACACCTTC.

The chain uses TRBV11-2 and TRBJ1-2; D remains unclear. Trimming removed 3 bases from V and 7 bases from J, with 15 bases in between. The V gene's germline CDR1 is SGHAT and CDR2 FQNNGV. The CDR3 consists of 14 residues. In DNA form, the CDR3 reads TGTGCCAGCAGCTTTCCATGGGCCAGGCGTGGCTACACCTTC. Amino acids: CASSFPWARRGYTF.

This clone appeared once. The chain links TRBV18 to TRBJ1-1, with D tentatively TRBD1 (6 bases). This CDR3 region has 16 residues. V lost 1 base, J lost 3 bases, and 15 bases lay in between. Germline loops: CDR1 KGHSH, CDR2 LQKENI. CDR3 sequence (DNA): TGTGCCAGCTCACCACTCCGGGACACCGCGTACACTGAAGCTTTCTTT. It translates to CASSPLRDTAYTEAFF.

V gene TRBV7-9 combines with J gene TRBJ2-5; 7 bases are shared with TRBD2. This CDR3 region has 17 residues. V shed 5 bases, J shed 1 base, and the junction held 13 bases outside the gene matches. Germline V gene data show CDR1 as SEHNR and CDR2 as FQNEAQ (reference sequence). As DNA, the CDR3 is TGTGCCAGCAGCGGAAGGCGGGGGAGTGGACCCCAAGAGACCCAGTACTTC. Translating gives CASSGRRGSGPQETQYF.